The rows below give T cell receptor beta chains drawn from one sample of a study of T-cell memory formation after mild COVID-19. TCRdb itself ran the 5' RACE reads through MiXCR, one entry per CDR3 protein. This sample has about 200,000 distinct CDR3 sequences, with 9.5% to 10% found just once. The specimen sequenced was PBMCs or a T cell subset sorted from them (not recorded which). These receptors were collected from a man between 18 and 29 years old who had mild COVID-19 (a few samples of this study predate the infection). Cell type and time point are not known. The CDR3 runs from the conserved cysteine through the conserved F or W. The D gene is left open where the match is weak. Size values are once, few and many counts, or a class for expanded clones, and some rows have none.

J gene,clone size,V gene,D gene,CDR3 protein,CDR3 DNA
TRBJ2-3,once,TRBV2,-,CASSGSLDTQYF,TGTGCCAGCTCGGGCAGTCTGGATACGCAGTATTTT
TRBJ2-1,-,TRBV10-3,-,CAISVYNEQFF,TGTGCCATCAGTGTCTACAATGAGCAGTTCTTC
TRBJ2-2,-,TRBV21-1,-,CASTLDRGDTGELFF,TGTGCCAGCACCCTGGACAGAGGAGACACCGGGGAGCTGTTTTTT
TRBJ2-2,many,TRBV5-1,TRBD1,CASSLGQGTGELFF,TGCGCCAGCAGCTTGGGACAGGGCACCGGGGAGCTGTTTTTT
TRBJ2-3,-,TRBV6-2/TRBV6-3,TRBD1,CASSYPRGRNTDTQYF,TGTGCCAGCAGTTATCCCAGGGGGCGAAACACAGATACGCAGTATTTT
TRBJ2-3,few,TRBV24-1,TRBD1,CATSGQGADTQYF,TGTGCCACCAGTGGTCAGGGGGCAGATACGCAGTATTTT
TRBJ1-5,few,TRBV12-3/TRBV12-4,-,CASSLGLWGQPQHF,TGTGCCAGCAGTCTCGGGCTCTGGGGTCAGCCCCAGCATTTT
TRBJ1-4,-,TRBV20-1,-,CSAGGGSNEKLFF,TGCAGTGCTGGCGGAGGGAGTAATGAAAAACTGTTTTTT
TRBJ2-5,few,TRBV11-3,-,CASSFTSIETQYF,TGTGCCAGCAGCTTTACATCTATCGAGACCCAGTACTTC
TRBJ1-1,few,TRBV27,-,CASSPRPRNTEAFF,TGTGCCAGCAGTCCTCGTCCCAGGAACACTGAAGCTTTCTTT
TRBJ2-7,-,TRBV6-5,TRBD1,CASSRDRISYEQYF,TGTGCCAGCAGCCGGGACAGAATTTCCTACGAGCAGTACTTC
TRBJ2-1,few,TRBV7-3,TRBD2,CASSDRTSGGAAEQFF,TGTGCCAGCAGCGACAGGACTAGCGGGGGGGCAGCTGAGCAGTTCTTC
TRBJ1-5,-,TRBV2,-,CASRGRPDWGNQPQHF,TGTGCCAGCAGGGGAAGGCCCGACTGGGGCAATCAGCCCCAGCATTTT
TRBJ2-3,few,TRBV6-6,-,CAGGTDTQYF,TGTGCCGGTGGAACAGATACGCAGTATTTT
TRBJ1-1,-,TRBV4-3,-,CASSQADVYLSHTEAFF,TGCGCCAGCAGCCAAGCTGACGTCTACTTGTCGCACACTGAAGCTTTCTTT
TRBJ1-1,few,TRBV25-1,-,CASSASDPNTEAFF,TGTGCCAGCAGTGCTTCTGACCCGAACACTGAAGCTTTCTTT
TRBJ1-1,many,TRBV5-5,-,CASSLEYDTEAFF,TGTGCCAGCAGCTTGGAATACGACACTGAAGCTTTCTTT
TRBJ2-7,few,TRBV5-1,-,CASSGGLEQYF,TGCGCCAGCAGCGGAGGACTAGAGCAGTACTTC
TRBJ1-2,many,TRBV4-3,-,CASSQLDPRASYGYTF,TGCGCCAGCAGCCAACTTGATCCCCGAGCGAGCTATGGCTACACCTTC
TRBJ2-5,many,TRBV29-1,-,CSVKPMGETQYF,TGCAGCGTGAAACCTATGGGAGAGACCCAGTACTTC
TRBJ2-5,-,TRBV7-6,-,CASSEGTQETQYF,TGTGCCAGCAGCGAAGGGACACAAGAGACCCAGTACTTC
TRBJ2-1,many,TRBV5-1,-,CASSLEGEQFF,TGCGCCAGCAGCTTGGAAGGGGAGCAGTTCTTC
TRBJ2-3,-,TRBV6-4,TRBD2,CASSYLSGGSDTQYF,TGTGCCAGCAGTTACCTTAGCGGGGGCTCAGATACGCAGTATTTT
TRBJ1-4,few,TRBV19,-,CASRKGRLATNEKLFF,TGTGCCAGTAGAAAAGGCAGACTTGCAACTAATGAAAAACTGTTTTTT
TRBJ2-5,-,TRBV5-1,TRBD2,CASSLGSGTSGQETQYF,TGCGCCAGCAGCTTGGGGTCCGGGACTAGCGGACAAGAGACCCAGTACTTC
TRBJ2-5,-,TRBV7-2,-,CASSRNAGETQYF,TGTGCCAGCAGCCGGAATGCGGGGGAGACCCAGTACTTC
TRBJ2-3,few,TRBV19,TRBD1,CASSIDLQGDHTDTQYF,TGTGCCAGTAGTATAGATCTACAGGGGGACCACACAGATACGCAGTATTTT
TRBJ2-5,few,TRBV15,TRBD1,CATLAGTGGGETQYF,TGTGCCACCCTCGCCGGGACAGGGGGCGGAGAGACCCAGTACTTC
TRBJ2-4,-,TRBV10-2,TRBD2,CASSDPGGENIQYF,TGCGCCAGCAGTGACCCGGGGGGGGAAAACATTCAGTACTTC
TRBJ1-1,few,TRBV6-2/TRBV6-3,-,CASSYSRREQAFF,TGTGCCAGCAGTTACTCGCGGCGAGAACAAGCTTTCTTT
TRBJ2-3,-,TRBV5-6,-,CASSLEDLKFTDTQYF,TGTGCCAGCAGCTTGGAGGACCTCAAATTCACAGATACGCAGTATTTT